This passage covers 17 T cell receptor beta chains from one sample sequenced in a study of T cell changes during pregnancy in multiple sclerosis. Generated by immunoSEQ multiplex PCR, the TCRdb table keeps only in-frame clones and is missing some. The table has approximately 70,000 clones, roughly 89% seen once. The sample here was peripheral blood, taken in the third trimester of pregnancy. These receptors originate from a female donor in good health, enrolled as a control in a pregnancy study.

J is TRBJ2-7 and V is TRBV9, with 9 bases lining up with TRBD1. Germline trimming cut 3 bases from V and 3 bases from J; bases unmatched to any gene: 4. CDR1 is SGDLS, CDR2 YYNGEE, per germline. This CDR3 comprises 14 residues. The CDR3 coding sequence is TGTGCCAGCAGCGGCGGGACAGGGTTCTACGAGCAGTACTTC. Its protein product is CASSGGTGFYEQYF.

The gene calls are TRBV7-2 and TRBJ2-7, with D tentatively TRBD2 (5 bases). In germline, CDR1 is SGHTA, CDR2 FQGNSA. Trimming removed 1 base at V and 0 bases at J, with 7 bases between. This CDR3 contains 14 residues. CDR3 bases: TGTGCCAGCAGCTTAGAAGGGAGCTCCTACGAGCAGTACTTC. Protein sequence: CASSLEGSSYEQYF. The variable domain in full, with the rest retrieved from reference TRBV7-2 and TRBJ2-7, is GAGVSQSPSNKVTEKGKDVELRCDPISGHTALYWYRQSLGQGLEFLIYFQGNSAPDKSGLPSDRFSAERTGGSVSTLTIQRTQQEDSAVYLCASSLEGSSYEQYFGPGTRLTVT.

V usage is TRBV10-3 and J usage is TRBJ1-4; 8 positions match TRBD1. Germline lookup yields CDR1 ENHRY and CDR2 SYGVKD. There are 12 residues in the CDR3. V dropped 5 bases and J dropped 8; count of bases not matched to a gene: 1. The CDR3 loop reads CAISRTGEKLFF. CDR3 DNA: TGTGCCATCAGTAGGACAGGGGAAAAACTGTTTTTT.

V gene TRBV11-3 combines with J gene TRBJ2-3; D not certain. Per germline, CDR1 SGHNT and CDR2 YENEEA. The CDR3 has 16 amino acids. Trimming removed 3 bases at V and 4 bases at J, with 17 bases between. The CDR3 sequence: CASSFGPNPAADTQYF. DNA of the CDR3: TGTGCCAGCAGCTTCGGTCCAAACCCCGCGGCAGATACGCAGTATTTT.

The chain carries TRBV14 and TRBJ1-2, with TRBD1 identical over 7 bases. The CDR3 length is 20 residues. V dropped 0 bases and J dropped 5; count of bases not matched to a gene: 21. The V gene's germline CDR1 is SGHDN and CDR2 FVKESK. The CDR3 region is CASSQDLKEGTADRTYGYTF. The DNA for the CDR3 is TGTGCCAGCAGCCAAGATTTGAAGGAAGGGACAGCCGATCGTACTTATGGCTACACCTTC.

The rearrangement links TRBV25-1 to TRBJ2-3; TRBD2 aligns across 11 bases. Trimming at V came to 4 bases and at J to 6 bases, leaving 15 bases not matched to a gene. The CDR3 has 18 amino acids. The germline gives CDR1 MGHDK, CDR2 SYGVNS. The DNA for the CDR3 is TGTGCCAGCAGTGTAAGCCTCGGGACTAGCGGAGTAACCGATACGCAGTATTTT. As protein: CASSVSLGTSGVTDTQYF. Combining the CDR3 with reference TRBV25-1 and TRBJ2-3 gives the whole variable domain EADIYQTPRYLVIGTGKKITLECSQTMGHDKMYWYQQDPGMELHLIHYSYGVNSTEKGDLSSESTVSRIRTEHFPLTLESARPSHTSQYLCASSVSLGTSGVTDTQYFGPGTRLTVL.

The chain combines TRBV2 with TRBJ1-2; 8 positions match TRBD1. Germline V gives CDR1 SNHLY, CDR2 FYNNEI. Germline trimming cut 8 bases from V and 6 bases from J; bases unmatched to any gene: 11. CDR3 length equals 14 residues. The chain's CDR3 is CASGGTGLGDGYTF. As DNA, the CDR3 is TGTGCCAGCGGTGGGACAGGCCTAGGGGATGGCTACACCTTC.

This clone was picked up a small number of times. The chain recombines TRBV7-2 with TRBJ2-5; 8 bases are shared with TRBD2. Germline V gives CDR1 SGHTA, CDR2 FQGNSA. CDR3 length: 13 amino acids. V shed 8 bases and J 5 bases; nucleotides not matched to a gene: 7. The DNA for the CDR3 is TGTGCCAGCGAGCGGGAGATTCGGGAGACCCAGTACTTC. Translation: CASEREIRETQYF. The full variable domain, completed using reference TRBV7-2 and TRBJ2-5, is GAGVSQSPSNKVTEKGKDVELRCDPISGHTALYWYRQSLGQGLEFLIYFQGNSAPDKSGLPSDRFSAERTGGSVSTLTIQRTQQEDSAVYLCASEREIRETQYFGPGTRLLVL.

The chain is built from TRBV5-1 and TRBJ2-7, with 8 bases fitting TRBD2. Germline values: CDR1 SGHRS, CDR2 YFSETQ. V trimming: 4 bases; J trimming: 3 bases; junction bases outside the gene matches: 9. CDR3 length: 15 amino acids. The CDR3 DNA follows: TGCGCCAGCAGCCCCCGAGCGGGGGCTGGCTACGAGCAGTACTTC. The encoded protein is CASSPRAGAGYEQYF.

This rearrangement joins TRBV18 to TRBJ1-5; a possible D gene is TRBD1 (6 bases). The length of the CDR3 is 17 residues. CDR1 and CDR2 (germline): KGHSH, LQKENI. Deletions cut 3 bases from V and 0 bases from J, with 15 bases between. This CDR3 reads CASSPGVGAYSNQPQHF. The CDR3, as DNA: TGTGCCAGCTCACCGGGGGTGGGGGCCTATAGCAATCAGCCCCAGCATTTT.

This clone was picked up a small number of times. The CDR3: CASSPDRAQPQHF. For the CDR3, the DNA is TGTGCCAGCAGTCCCGACAGGGCCCAGCCCCAGCATTTT. This rearrangement joins TRBV2 to TRBJ1-5; 7 bases match TRBD1. The CDR3 spans 13 residues. Germline CDR1 SNHLY, CDR2 FYNNEI. With V trimmed by 5 bases and J by 7 bases, 5 bases remained unmatched.

This sequence joins TRBV7-6 and TRBJ1-1; D is unclear. The V gene lost 0 bases and the J gene lost 5 bases, with 7 bases spanning the gap. The CDR3 is made up of 13 amino acids. CDR1 SGHVS and CDR2 FNYEAQ come from the germline V gene. CDR3 sequence: CASSLAAVTEAFF. The CDR3 DNA follows: TGTGCCAGCAGCTTAGCGGCTGTGACTGAAGCTTTCTTT.

The genes are TRBV18 and TRBJ1-1; TRBD1 aligns across 10 bases. V dropped 6 bases and J dropped 1; count of bases not matched to a gene: 8. The CDR3 totals 16 residues. Germline V gene data show CDR1 as KGHSH and CDR2 as LQKENI. CDR3 nucleotide sequence: TGTGCCAGCTCCCTCGGGACAGGGGCCAGGAACACTGAAGCTTTCTTT. Amino acid sequence: CASSLGTGARNTEAFF.

The V and J genes are TRBV11-3 and TRBJ2-1; 7 bases are a match to TRBD1. Trimming at V came to 5 bases and at J to 5 bases, leaving 15 bases not matched to a gene. CDR1 SGHNT and CDR2 YENEEA come from the germline V gene. This CDR3 is 17 amino acids long. For the CDR3, the DNA is TGTGCCAGCAGCCCCAGACGCCGGGACAGCAAGAACAATGAGCAGTTCTTC. It encodes CASSPRRRDSKNNEQFF.

The J gene is TRBJ1-6, the V gene TRBV5-4; D perhaps matches TRBD1 (5 bases). Trimming took 0 bases from V and 10 from J, leaving 14 bases between them. The germline gives CDR1 SGHNT, CDR2 YYREEE (reference sequence). The CDR3 contains 15 residues. The CDR3 here is CASSLEAGPISPLHF. DNA of the CDR3: TGTGCCAGCAGCTTGGAGGCAGGGCCGATATCACCCCTCCACTTT.

In its sample, this clone was seen a few times. CDR3 sequence (DNA): TGTGCCAGTAGTTTCCCGACTAGCGGGAGCTCCTACAATGAGCAGTTCTTC. It specifies CASSFPTSGSSYNEQFF. The chain combines TRBV19 with TRBJ2-1; the match to TRBD2 covers 12 bases. The V and J ends lost 5 bases and 0 bases, in that order; junction bases with no gene match: 5. The CDR3 runs to 17 residues. Germline V CDR1 and CDR2: LNHDA, SQIVND (reference sequence).

The chain uses TRBV18 and TRBJ1-5; 7 bases line up with TRBD1. The junction had 8 bases not matched to a gene; V was cut back by 5 bases and J by 10 bases. The CDR3 extends over 13 amino acids. Per germline, CDR1 KGHSH and CDR2 LQKENI. This CDR3 reads CASSADHRGPQHF. The CDR3 nucleotides are TGTGCCAGCTCAGCAGACCACAGGGGTCCCCAGCATTTT.